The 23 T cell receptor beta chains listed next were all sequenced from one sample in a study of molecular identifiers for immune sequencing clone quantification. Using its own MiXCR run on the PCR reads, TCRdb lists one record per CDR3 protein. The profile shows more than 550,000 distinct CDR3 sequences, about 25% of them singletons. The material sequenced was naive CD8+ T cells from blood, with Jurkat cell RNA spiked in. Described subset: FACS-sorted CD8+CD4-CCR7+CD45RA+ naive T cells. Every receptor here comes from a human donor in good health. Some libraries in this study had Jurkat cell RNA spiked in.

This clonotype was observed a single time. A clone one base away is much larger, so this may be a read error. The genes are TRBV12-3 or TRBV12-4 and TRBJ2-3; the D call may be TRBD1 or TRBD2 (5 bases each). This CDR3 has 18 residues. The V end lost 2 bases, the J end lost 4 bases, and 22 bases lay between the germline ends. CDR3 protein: CASSLTGAGPGVPDTQYF. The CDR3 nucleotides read TGTGCCAGCAGTTTAACTGGGGCAGGGCCCGGGGTCCCAGATACGCAGTATTTT.

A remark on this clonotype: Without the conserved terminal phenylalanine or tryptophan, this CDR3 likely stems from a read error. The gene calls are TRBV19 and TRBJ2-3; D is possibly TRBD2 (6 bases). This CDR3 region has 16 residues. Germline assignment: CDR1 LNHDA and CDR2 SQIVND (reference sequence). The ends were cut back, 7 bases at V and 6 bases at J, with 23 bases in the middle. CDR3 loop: CASTTKGGPGGDTQYS. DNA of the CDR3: TGTGCCAGTACGACTAAGGGTGGGCCTGGGGGGGATACGCAGTATTCT.

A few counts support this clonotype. The CDR3 loop reads CASSPNPSDQETQYF. CDR3 coding DNA: TGCGCCAGCAGCCCCAACCCTAGCGACCAAGAGACCCAGTACTTC. The genes are TRBV4-1 and TRBJ2-5, with D tentatively TRBD2 (6 bases). V gave up 4 bases and J gave up 0 bases, with 12 bases separating them. This CDR3 is built from 15 residues. Germline values: CDR1 MGHRA, CDR2 YSYEKL.

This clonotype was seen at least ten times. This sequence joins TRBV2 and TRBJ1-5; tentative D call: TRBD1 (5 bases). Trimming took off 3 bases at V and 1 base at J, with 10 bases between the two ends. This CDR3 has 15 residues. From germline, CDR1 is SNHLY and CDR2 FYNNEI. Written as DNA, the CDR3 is TGTGCCAGCAGTGAGGGCAGGGTGAGCAATCAGCCCCAGCATTTT. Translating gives CASSEGRVSNQPQHF.

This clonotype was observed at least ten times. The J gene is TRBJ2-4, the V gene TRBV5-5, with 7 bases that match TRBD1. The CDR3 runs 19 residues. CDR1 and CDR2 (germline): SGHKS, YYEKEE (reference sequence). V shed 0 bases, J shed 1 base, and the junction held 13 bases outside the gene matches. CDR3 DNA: TGTGCCAGCAGCTTGGCCGAGAGGGGGCTTGGCTATGCCAAAAACATTCAGTACTTC. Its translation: CASSLAERGLGYAKNIQYF.

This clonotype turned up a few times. The CDR3 DNA sequence: TGTGCCAGCAGCTTAGATTACAGGGGCACCGGGGAGCTGTTTTTT. Protein product: CASSLDYRGTGELFF. The chain recombines TRBV7-6 with TRBJ2-2; TRBD1 agrees at 7 bases. CDR1 and CDR2 (germline): SGHVS, FNYEAQ. The CDR3 sequence is 15 residues long. V lost 1 base and J lost 4; bases outside the gene matches: 3. Supplemented by reference TRBV7-6 and TRBJ2-2, the full variable domain reads GAGVSQSPRYKVTKRGQDVALRCDPISGHVSLYWYRQALGQGPEFLTYFNYEAQQDKSGLPNDRFSAERPEGSISTLTIQRTEQRDSAMYRCASSLDYRGTGELFFGEGSRLTVL.

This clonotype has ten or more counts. CDR3 DNA sequence: TGCGCCAGCAGCTTGGTGGTCAGCCTTCCCTTAGCTTTCTTT. Residues: CASSLVVSLPLAFF. The chain links TRBV5-1 to TRBJ1-1; D uncertain. V lost 0 bases and J lost 10, with 16 bases in between. The germline gives CDR1 SGHRS, CDR2 YFSETQ. This CDR3 comprises 14 residues.

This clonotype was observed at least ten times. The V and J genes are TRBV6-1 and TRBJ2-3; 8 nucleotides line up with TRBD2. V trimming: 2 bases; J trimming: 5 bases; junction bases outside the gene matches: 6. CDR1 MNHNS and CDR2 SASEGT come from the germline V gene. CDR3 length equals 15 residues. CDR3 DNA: TGTGCCAGCAGTGAATACGGGGGGGCAGGAGATACGCAGTATTTT. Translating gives CASSEYGGAGDTQYF.

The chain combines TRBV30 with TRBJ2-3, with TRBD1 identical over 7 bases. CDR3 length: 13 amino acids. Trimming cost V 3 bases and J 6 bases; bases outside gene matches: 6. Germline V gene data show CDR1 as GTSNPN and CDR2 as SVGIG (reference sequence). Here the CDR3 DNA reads TGTGCCTGGAGCAATACAGGGGTGGATACGCAGTATTTT. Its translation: CAWSNTGVDTQYF.

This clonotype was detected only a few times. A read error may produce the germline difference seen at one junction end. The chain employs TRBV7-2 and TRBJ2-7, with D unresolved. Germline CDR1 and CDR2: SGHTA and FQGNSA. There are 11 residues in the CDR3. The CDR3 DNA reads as TGTGCCCGCAGCTCAGGCTACGAGCAGTACTTC. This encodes CARSSGYEQYF.

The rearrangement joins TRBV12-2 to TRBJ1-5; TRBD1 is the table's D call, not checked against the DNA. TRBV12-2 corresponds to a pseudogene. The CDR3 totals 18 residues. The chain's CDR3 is CASRLAVVGDRVEQPQHF. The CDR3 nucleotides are TGTGCAAGTCGCTTAGCGGTGGTTGGGGACAGGGTTGAACAGCCCCAGCATTTT.

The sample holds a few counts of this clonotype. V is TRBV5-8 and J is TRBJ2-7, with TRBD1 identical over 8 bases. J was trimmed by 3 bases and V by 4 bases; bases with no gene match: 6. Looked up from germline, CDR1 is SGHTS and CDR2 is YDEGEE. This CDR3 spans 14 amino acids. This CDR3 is CASSDDRGGYEQYF. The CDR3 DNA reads TGTGCCAGCAGCGACGACAGGGGAGGCTACGAGCAGTACTTC.

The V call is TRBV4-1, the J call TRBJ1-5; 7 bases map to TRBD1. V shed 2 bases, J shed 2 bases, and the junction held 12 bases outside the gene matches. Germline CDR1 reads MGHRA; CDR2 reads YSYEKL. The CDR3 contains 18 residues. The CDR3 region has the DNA TGCGCCAGCAGCCAACCGACAGGGCTTAGCAGAGGCAATCAGCCCCAGCATTTT. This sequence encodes CASSQPTGLSRGNQPQHF.

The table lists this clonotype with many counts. This chain's CDR3 is CASSPKTSGTYNEQFF. CDR3 DNA: TGTGCCAGCAGCCCGAAGACTAGCGGGACATACAATGAGCAGTTCTTC. The chain couples TRBV7-9 to TRBJ2-1; 11 nucleotides agree with TRBD2. This CDR3 is built from 16 residues. CDR1 is SEHNR, CDR2 FQNEAQ, per germline (reference sequence). V trimming: 5 bases; J trimming: 4 bases; junction bases outside the gene matches: 7.

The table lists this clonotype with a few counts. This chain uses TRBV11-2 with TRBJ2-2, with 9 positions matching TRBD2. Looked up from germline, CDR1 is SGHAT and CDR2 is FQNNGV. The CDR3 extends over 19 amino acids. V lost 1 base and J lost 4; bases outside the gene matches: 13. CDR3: CASSLVFAGGPGSTGELFF. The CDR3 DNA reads TGTGCCAGCAGCTTAGTTTTCGCGGGAGGGCCTGGTAGCACCGGGGAGCTGTTTTTT.

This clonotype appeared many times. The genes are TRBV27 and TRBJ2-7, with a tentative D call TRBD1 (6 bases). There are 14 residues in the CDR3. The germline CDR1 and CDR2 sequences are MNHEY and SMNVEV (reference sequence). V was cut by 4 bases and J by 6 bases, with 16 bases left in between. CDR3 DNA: TGTGCCAGCAGTTCAAACAGGGCGTCTGGCGAGCAGTACTTC. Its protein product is CASSSNRASGEQYF.

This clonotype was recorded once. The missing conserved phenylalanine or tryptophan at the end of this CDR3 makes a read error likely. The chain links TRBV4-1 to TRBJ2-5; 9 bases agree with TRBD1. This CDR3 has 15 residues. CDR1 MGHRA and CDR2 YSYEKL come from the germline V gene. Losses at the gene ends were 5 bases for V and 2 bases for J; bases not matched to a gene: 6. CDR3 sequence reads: CASSYPGQGQETQYI. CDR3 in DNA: TGCGCCAGCAGCTACCCGGGACAGGGTCAAGAGACCCAGTACATC.

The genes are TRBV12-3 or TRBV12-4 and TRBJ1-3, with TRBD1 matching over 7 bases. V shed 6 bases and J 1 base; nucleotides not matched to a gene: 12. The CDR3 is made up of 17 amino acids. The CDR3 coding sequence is TGTGCCAGCAGGAACAGGCTGACAGGGAGATCTGGAAACACCATATATTTT. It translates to CASRNRLTGRSGNTIYF.

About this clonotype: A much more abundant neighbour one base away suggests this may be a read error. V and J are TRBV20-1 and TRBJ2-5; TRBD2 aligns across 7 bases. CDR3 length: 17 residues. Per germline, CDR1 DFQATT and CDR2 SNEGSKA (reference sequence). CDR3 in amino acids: CGATSWEAGLGKETQYF. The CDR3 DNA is TGCGGTGCTACAAGCTGGGAAGCGGGACTGGGTAAAGAGACCCAGTACTTC.

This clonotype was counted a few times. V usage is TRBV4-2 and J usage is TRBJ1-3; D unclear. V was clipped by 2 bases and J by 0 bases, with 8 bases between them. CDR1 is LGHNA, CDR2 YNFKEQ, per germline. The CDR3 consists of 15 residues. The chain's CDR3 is CASSQNHYSGNTIYF. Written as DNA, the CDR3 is TGTGCCAGCAGCCAAAATCATTACTCTGGAAACACCATATATTTT.

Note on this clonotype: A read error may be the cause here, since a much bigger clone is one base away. The CDR3 reads CASSVTGTLTNTQYF. Written as DNA, the CDR3 is TGTGCCAGCAGTGTTACAGGGACCCTCACAAATACGCAGTATTTT. The chain recombines TRBV25-1 with TRBJ2-3, with D possibly being TRBD1 (6 bases). The CDR3 is 15 amino acids. Germline CDR1 MGHDK, CDR2 SYGVNS. Full variable domain (remainder filled in from reference TRBV25-1 and TRBJ2-3): EADIYQTPRYLVIGTGKKITLECSQTMGHDKMYWYQQDPGMELHLIHYSYGVNSTEKGDLSSESTVSRIRTEHFPLTLESARPSHTSQYLCASSVTGTLTNTQYFGPGTRLTVL.

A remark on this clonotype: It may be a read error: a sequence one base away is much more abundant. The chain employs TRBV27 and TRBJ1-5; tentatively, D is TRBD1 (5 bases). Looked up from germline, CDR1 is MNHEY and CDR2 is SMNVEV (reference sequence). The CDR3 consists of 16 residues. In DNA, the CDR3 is TGTGCCAGCAGTCCCCTTCGACAGCATAGCAATCAGCCCCCGCATTTT. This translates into CASSPLRQHSNQPPHF.

CDR3 amino acids: CASSLRDGGEQFF. The DNA of the CDR3 is TGTGCCAGCAGTTTGAGGGATGGCGGTGAGCAGTTCTTC. This chain uses TRBV12-3 or TRBV12-4 with TRBJ2-1; D is perhaps TRBD2 (5 bases). This CDR3 has 13 residues. V was trimmed by 3 bases and J by 9 bases, leaving 12 bases between them.